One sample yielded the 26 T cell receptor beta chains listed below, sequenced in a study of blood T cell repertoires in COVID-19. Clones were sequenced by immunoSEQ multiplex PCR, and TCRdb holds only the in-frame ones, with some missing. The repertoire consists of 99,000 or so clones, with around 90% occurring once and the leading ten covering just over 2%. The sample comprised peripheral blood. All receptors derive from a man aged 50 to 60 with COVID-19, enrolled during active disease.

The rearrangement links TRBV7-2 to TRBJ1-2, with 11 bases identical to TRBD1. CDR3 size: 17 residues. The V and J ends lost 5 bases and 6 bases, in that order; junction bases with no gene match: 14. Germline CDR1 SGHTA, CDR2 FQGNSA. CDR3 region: CASSPRTGGAVLDGYTF. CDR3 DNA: TGTGCCAGCAGCCCGCGGACAGGGGGCGCGGTCCTGGATGGCTACACCTTC. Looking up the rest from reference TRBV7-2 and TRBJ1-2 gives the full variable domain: GAGVSQSPSNKVTEKGKDVELRCDPISGHTALYWYRQSLGQGLEFLIYFQGNSAPDKSGLPSDRFSAERTGGSVSTLTIQRTQQEDSAVYLCASSPRTGGAVLDGYTFGSGTRLTVV.

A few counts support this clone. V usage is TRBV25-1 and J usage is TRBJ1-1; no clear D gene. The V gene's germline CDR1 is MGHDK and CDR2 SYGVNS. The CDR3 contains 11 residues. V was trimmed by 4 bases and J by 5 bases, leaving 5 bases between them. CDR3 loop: CASSVTTEAFF. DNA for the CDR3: TGTGCCAGCAGTGTAACTACTGAAGCTTTCTTT.

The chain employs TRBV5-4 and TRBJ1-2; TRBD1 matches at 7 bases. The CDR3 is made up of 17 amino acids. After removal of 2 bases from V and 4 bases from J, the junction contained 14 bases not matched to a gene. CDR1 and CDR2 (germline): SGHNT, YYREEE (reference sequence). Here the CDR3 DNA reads TGTGCCAGCAGCTTCGGGGGGGGACAGTCAGCCCCCTATGGCTACACCTTC. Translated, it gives CASSFGGGQSAPYGYTF.

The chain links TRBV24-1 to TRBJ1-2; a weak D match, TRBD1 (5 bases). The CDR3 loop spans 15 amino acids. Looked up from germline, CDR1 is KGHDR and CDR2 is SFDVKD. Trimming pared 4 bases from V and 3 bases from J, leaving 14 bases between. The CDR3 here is CATSDSGLVDYGYTF. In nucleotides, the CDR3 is TGTGCCACCAGTGACTCAGGGCTGGTGGACTATGGCTACACCTTC.

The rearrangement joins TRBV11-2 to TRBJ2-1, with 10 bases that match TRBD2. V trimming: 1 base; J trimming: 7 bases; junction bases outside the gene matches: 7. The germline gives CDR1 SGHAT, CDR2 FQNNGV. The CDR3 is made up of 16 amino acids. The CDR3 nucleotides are TGTGCCAGCAGCTTAGTGAGGCTAGCGGGGGTTAATGAGCAGTTCTTC. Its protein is CASSLVRLAGVNEQFF.

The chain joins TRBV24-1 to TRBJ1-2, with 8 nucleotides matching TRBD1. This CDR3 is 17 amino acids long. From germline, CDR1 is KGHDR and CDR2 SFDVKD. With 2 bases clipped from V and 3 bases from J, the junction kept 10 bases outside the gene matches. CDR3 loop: CATSDSGTGTTYYGYTF. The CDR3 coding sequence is TGTGCCACCAGTGATTCCGGGACAGGTACCACCTACTATGGCTACACCTTC.

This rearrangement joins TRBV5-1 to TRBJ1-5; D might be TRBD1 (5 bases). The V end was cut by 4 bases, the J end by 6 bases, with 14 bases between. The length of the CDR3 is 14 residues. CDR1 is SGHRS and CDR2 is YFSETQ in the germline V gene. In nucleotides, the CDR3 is TGCGCCAGCAGCCCTGACAGCCCGGGTCAGCCCCAGCATTTT. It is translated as CASSPDSPGQPQHF.

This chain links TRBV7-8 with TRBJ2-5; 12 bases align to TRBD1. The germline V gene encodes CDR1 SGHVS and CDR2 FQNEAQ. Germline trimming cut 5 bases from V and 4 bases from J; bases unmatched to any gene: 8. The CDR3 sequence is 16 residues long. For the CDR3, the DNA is TGTGCCAGCAGCCGGCGGGGACAGGGGGCCGGAGAGACCCAGTACTTC. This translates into CASSRRGQGAGETQYF.

The CDR3 nucleotides read TGTGCCAGCAGGCCTCAGGTGGGGCAGGGGTTCACTGAAGCTTTCTTT. Its protein product is CASRPQVGQGFTEAFF. This chain connects TRBV25-1 to TRBJ1-1; D might be TRBD1 (6 bases). The CDR3 is 16 residues long. Per germline, CDR1 MGHDK and CDR2 SYGVNS. Trimming left V 6 bases short and J 4 bases short, with 21 bases between.

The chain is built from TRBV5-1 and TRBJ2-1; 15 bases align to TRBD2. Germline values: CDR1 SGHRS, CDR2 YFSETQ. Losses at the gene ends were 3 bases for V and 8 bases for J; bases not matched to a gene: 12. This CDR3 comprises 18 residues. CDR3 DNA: TGCGCCAGCAGCTCCACACCCGGACTAGCGGGGGGGCCGGATGAGCAGTTCTTC. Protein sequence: CASSSTPGLAGGPDEQFF. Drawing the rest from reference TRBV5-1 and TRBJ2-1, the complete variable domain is KAGVTQTPRYLIKTRGQQVTLSCSPISGHRSVSWYQQTPGQGLQFLFEYFSETQRNKGNFPGRFSGRQFSNSRSEMNVSTLELGDSALYLCASSSTPGLAGGPDEQFFGPGTRLTVL.

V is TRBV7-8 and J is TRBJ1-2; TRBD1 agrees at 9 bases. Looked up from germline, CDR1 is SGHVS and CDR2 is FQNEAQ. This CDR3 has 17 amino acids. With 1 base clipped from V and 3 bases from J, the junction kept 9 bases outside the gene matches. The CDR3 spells CASSLVPGQGDHYGYTF. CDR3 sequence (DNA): TGTGCCAGCAGCTTAGTCCCGGGACAGGGAGATCACTATGGCTACACCTTC.

The CDR3 DNA reads TGTGCCAGCAGTGAATCGGACAGGCCCCTTAACGAGCAGTACTTC. Protein product: CASSESDRPLNEQYF. The rearrangement uses TRBV25-1 and TRBJ2-7; TRBD1 matches 7 bases. The trim removed 1 base at V and 5 bases at J, leaving 8 bases unmatched. This CDR3 comprises 15 residues. Germline V gene sequence: CDR1 MGHDK, CDR2 SYGVNS.

The CDR3 DNA is TGTGCCTGGAGCCGCCAGGGGCCAGCTTTCTTT. Translated: CAWSRQGPAFF. The chain uses TRBV30 and TRBJ1-1, with D possibly TRBD1 on 6 matching bases. Germline V gene sequence: CDR1 GTSNPN, CDR2 SVGIG (reference sequence). CDR3 length: 11 amino acids. V lost 3 bases, J lost 10 bases, and 12 bases lay in between. Drawing the rest from reference TRBV30 and TRBJ1-1, the complete variable domain is SQTIHQWPATLVQPVGSPLSLECTVEGTSNPNLYWYRQAAGRGLQLLFYSVGIGQISSEVPQNLSASRPQDRQFILSSKKLLLSDSGFYLCAWSRQGPAFFGQGTRLTVV.

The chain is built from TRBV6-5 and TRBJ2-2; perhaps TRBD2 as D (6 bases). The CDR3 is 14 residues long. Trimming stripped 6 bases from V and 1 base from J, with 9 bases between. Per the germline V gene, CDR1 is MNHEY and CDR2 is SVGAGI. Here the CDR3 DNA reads TGTGCCAGCAGCCTGACTAGGAACACCGGGGAGCTGTTTTTT. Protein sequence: CASSLTRNTGELFF.

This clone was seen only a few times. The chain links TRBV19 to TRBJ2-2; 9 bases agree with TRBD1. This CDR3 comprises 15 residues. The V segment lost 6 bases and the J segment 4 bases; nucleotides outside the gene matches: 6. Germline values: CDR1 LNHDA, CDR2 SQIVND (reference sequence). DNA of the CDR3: TGTGCCAGTAGCCGACAGGGGGTGGGCACCGGGGAGCTGTTTTTT. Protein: CASSRQGVGTGELFF.

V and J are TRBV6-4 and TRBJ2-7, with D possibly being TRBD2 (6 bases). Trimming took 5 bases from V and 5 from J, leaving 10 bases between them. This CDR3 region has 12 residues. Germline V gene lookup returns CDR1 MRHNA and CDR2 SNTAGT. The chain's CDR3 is CASSKSGHEQYF. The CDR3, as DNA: TGTGCCAGCAGTAAGAGCGGGCACGAGCAGTACTTC.

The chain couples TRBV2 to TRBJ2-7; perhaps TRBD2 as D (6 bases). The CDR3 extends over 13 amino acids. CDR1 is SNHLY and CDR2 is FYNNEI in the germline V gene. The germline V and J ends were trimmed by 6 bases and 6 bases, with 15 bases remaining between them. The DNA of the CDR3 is TGTGCCAGCAGACCCAAAGTGGGGGGCGAGCAGTACTTC. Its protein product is CASRPKVGGEQYF.

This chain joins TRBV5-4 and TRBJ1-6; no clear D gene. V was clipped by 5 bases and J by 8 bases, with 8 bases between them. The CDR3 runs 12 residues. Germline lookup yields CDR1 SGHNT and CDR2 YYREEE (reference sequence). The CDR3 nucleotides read TGTGCCAGCAGACACGGGGATTCACCCCTCCACTTT. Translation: CASRHGDSPLHF.

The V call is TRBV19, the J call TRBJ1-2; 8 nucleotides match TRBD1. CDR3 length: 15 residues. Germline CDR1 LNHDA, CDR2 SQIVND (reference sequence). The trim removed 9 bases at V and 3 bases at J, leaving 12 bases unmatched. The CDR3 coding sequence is TGTGCCAGCAACGCCCAGGGGGCGCCTCACTATGGCTACACCTTC. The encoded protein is CASNAQGAPHYGYTF.

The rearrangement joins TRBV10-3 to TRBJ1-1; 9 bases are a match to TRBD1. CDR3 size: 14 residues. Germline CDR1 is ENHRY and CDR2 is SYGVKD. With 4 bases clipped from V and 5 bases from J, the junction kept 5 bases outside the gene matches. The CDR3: CAISVGQGSTEAFF. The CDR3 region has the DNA TGTGCCATCAGTGTAGGACAGGGGAGTACTGAAGCTTTCTTT.

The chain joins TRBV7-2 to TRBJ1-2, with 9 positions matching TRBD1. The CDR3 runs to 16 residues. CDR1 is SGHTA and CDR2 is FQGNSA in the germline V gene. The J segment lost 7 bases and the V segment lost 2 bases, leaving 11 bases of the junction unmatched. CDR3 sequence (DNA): TGTGCCAGCAGCTTAATGACCGGGACAGGGTTATCTGGCTACACCTTC. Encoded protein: CASSLMTGTGLSGYTF.

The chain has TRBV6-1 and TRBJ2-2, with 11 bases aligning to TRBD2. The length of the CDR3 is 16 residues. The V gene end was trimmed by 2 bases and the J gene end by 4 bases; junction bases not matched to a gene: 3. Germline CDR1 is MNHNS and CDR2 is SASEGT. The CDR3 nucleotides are TGTGCCAGCAGTGAAACTAGCGGGGGTTTCACCGGGGAGCTGTTTTTT. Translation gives CASSETSGGFTGELFF.

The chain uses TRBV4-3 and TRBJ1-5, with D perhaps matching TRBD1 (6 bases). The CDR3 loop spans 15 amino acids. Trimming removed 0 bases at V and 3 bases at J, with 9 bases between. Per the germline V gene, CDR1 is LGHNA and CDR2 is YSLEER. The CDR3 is CASSQDGGANQPQHF. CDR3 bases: TGCGCCAGCAGCCAAGATGGGGGGGCCAATCAGCCCCAGCATTTT.

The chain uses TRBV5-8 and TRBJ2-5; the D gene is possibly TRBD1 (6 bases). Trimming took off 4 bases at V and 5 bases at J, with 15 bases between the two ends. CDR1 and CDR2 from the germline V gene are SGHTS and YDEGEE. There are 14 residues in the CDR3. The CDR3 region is CASSGGQGRETQYF. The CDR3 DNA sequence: TGTGCCAGCAGCGGGGGACAAGGTCGGGAGACCCAGTACTTC. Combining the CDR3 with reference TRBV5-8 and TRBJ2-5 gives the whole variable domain EAGVTQSPTHLIKTRGQQATLRCSPISGHTSVYWYQQALGLGLQFLLWYDEGEERNRGNFPPRFSGRQFPNYSSELNVNALELEDSALYLCASSGGQGRETQYFGPGTRLLVL.

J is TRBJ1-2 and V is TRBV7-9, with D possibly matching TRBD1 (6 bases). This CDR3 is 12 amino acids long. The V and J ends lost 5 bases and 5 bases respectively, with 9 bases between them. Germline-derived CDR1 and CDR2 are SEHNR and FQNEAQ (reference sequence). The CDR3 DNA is TGTGCCAGCAGCGCCCAGGGGTATGGCTACACCTTC. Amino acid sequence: CASSAQGYGYTF. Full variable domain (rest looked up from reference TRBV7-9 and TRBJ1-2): DTGVSQNPRHKITKRGQNVTFRCDPISEHNRLYWYRQTLGQGPEFLTYFQNEAQLEKSRLLSDRFSAERPKGSFSTLEIQRTEQGDSAMYLCASSAQGYGYTFGSGTRLTVV.

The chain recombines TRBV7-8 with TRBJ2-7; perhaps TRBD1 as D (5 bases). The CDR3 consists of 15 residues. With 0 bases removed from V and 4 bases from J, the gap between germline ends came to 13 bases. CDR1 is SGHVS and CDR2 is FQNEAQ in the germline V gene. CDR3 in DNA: TGTGCCAGCAGCTTAGCCAGGACACTGGGATACGAGCAGTACTTC. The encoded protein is CASSLARTLGYEQYF.